These 19 T cell receptor beta chains originate from one sample sequenced in a study of T-cell reconstitution after alpha-beta-depleted transplantation in children. The authors prepared the TCRbeta library with unique molecular identifiers. TCRdb re-analysed the PCR reads in MiXCR, keeping a single row per CDR3 protein. This sample yields approximately 980,000 distinct CDR3 sequences, of which roughly 31% are seen a single time; roughly 28% belongs to the top ten. This specimen was PBMCs, mostly from graft donor cells, taken 360 days after TCRalphabeta/CD19-depleted stem cell transplant. These receptors all stem from a boy under two years old who had a stem cell transplant for SCID, so the T cells may come from the graft donor.

The V gene is TRBV20-1, the J gene TRBJ2-1; D is undetermined. This CDR3 is 13 amino acids long. Looked up from germline, CDR1 is DFQATT and CDR2 is SNEGSKA (reference sequence). Deletions cut 3 bases from V and 9 bases from J, with 15 bases between. The DNA for the CDR3 is TGCAGTGCTAGGGATGCGGCAATGGGTGAGCAGTTCTTC. This encodes CSARDAAMGEQFF.

There are a few counts of this clonotype. The chain joins TRBV9 to TRBJ2-7; D ambiguous. This CDR3 comprises 16 residues. Trimming removed 0 bases from V and 4 bases from J, with 17 bases in between. In germline, CDR1 is SGDLS, CDR2 YYNGEE. The CDR3 coding sequence is TGTGCCAGCAGCGTAGCGGTCACAGCCCCTCTATACGAGCAGTACTTC. It specifies CASSVAVTAPLYEQYF.

This clonotype has only a few counts. This sequence joins TRBV18 and TRBJ2-3; maybe TRBD2 (5 bases). The CDR3 runs to 16 residues. Germline V gene data show CDR1 as KGHSH and CDR2 as LQKENI. V dropped 3 bases and J dropped 2 bases, with 15 bases sitting between them. This CDR3 is CASSPGRGLATDTQYF. The CDR3 DNA follows: TGTGCCAGCTCACCGGGTCGCGGGTTGGCCACAGATACGCAGTATTTT.

The chain recombines TRBV15 with TRBJ1-1; no clear D gene. The germline gives CDR1 LNHNV, CDR2 YYDKDF (reference sequence). V was trimmed by 1 base and J by 1 base, leaving 10 bases between them. The CDR3 loop spans 15 amino acids. The CDR3 region has the DNA TGTGCCACCAGCAGAGTGGGAAAGGGGAACACTGAAGCTTTCTTT. Translation gives CATSRVGKGNTEAFF.

V and J are TRBV10-3 and TRBJ2-5, with 7 bases identical to TRBD1. The ends lost 5 bases at V and 5 bases at J; junction bases unmatched: 5. Germline-derived CDR1 and CDR2 are ENHRY and SYGVKD. This CDR3 spans 13 amino acids. The CDR3 region is CAISTTGAETQYF. The CDR3 bases are TGTGCCATCAGTACCACAGGGGCGGAGACCCAGTACTTC.

This clonotype was seen only once. CDR3 loop: CASSELDTNTEAFF. CDR3 bases: TGTGCCAGCAGTGAATTGGACACGAACACTGAAGCTTTCTTT. The gene calls are TRBV25-1 and TRBJ1-1; perhaps TRBD1 as D (5 bases). This CDR3 comprises 14 residues. Germline assignment: CDR1 MGHDK and CDR2 SYGVNS. Trimming pared 1 base from V and 1 base from J, leaving 7 bases between. Full variable domain (remainder filled in from reference TRBV25-1 and TRBJ1-1): EADIYQTPRYLVIGTGKKITLECSQTMGHDKMYWYQQDPGMELHLIHYSYGVNSTEKGDLSSESTVSRIRTEHFPLTLESARPSHTSQYLCASSELDTNTEAFFGQGTRLTVV.

The gene calls are TRBV20-1 and TRBJ1-2, with unresolved D. Trimming took off 0 bases at V and 0 bases at J, with 8 bases between the two ends. This CDR3 region has 14 residues. Germline values: CDR1 DFQATT, CDR2 SNEGSKA (reference sequence). CDR3 in amino acids: CSARDVAANYGYTF. CDR3 DNA: TGCAGTGCTAGAGATGTAGCAGCTAACTATGGCTACACCTTC.

The chain uses TRBV12-3 or TRBV12-4 and TRBJ1-5, with D unclear. Trimming shortened V by 8 bases and J by 2 bases, and 19 bases separated the two germline ends. The CDR3 spans 16 residues. CDR3 loop: CASRQRAVDGNQPQHF. CDR3 DNA: TGTGCCAGCCGCCAAAGGGCCGTAGACGGCAATCAGCCCCAGCATTTT.

The gene calls are TRBV12-3 or TRBV12-4 and TRBJ1-2, with no clear D. Trimming pared 3 bases from V and 3 bases from J, leaving 8 bases between. The CDR3 is 13 residues long. The CDR3 DNA is TGTGCCAGCAGTTTCCGGCCGGACTATGGCTACACCTTC. The encoded protein is CASSFRPDYGYTF.

This clonotype has just a few counts. J is TRBJ2-1 and V is TRBV2, with D possibly TRBD1 on 5 matching bases. The CDR3 has 14 residues. Germline V CDR1 and CDR2: SNHLY, FYNNEI. With 0 bases removed from V and 2 bases from J, the gap between germline ends came to 5 bases. CDR3 sequence (DNA): TGTGCCAGCAGTGAAGCGGGGCCCTACAATGAGCAGTTCTTC. Encoded protein: CASSEAGPYNEQFF. Combining the CDR3 with reference TRBV2 and TRBJ2-1 gives the whole variable domain EPEVTQTPSHQVTQMGQEVILRCVPISNHLYFYWYRQILGQKVEFLVSFYNNEISEKSEIFDDQFSVERPDGSNFTLKIRSTKLEDSAMYFCASSEAGPYNEQFFGPGTRLTVL.

The rearrangement links TRBV5-6 to TRBJ2-7; 13 bases map to TRBD2. Germline CDR1 is SGHDT and CDR2 is YYEEEE. The CDR3 contains 16 residues. J gave up 5 bases and V 3 bases, and 8 bases lay outside the gene matches. The CDR3 reads CASSSQGLAGRDEQYF. The CDR3, as DNA: TGTGCCAGCAGCTCCCAGGGACTAGCGGGAAGAGACGAGCAGTACTTC.

The gene calls are TRBV11-2 and TRBJ2-2; D tentatively fits TRBD1 or TRBD2 (5 bases each). Germline CDR1 SGHAT, CDR2 FQNNGV. Trimming left V 2 bases short and J 2 bases short, with 12 bases between. This CDR3 is built from 16 residues. The CDR3 DNA reads TGTGCCAGCAGCTTAACCGGGACCATCAACACCGGGGAGCTGTTTTTT. Its translation is CASSLTGTINTGELFF.

The genes are TRBV27 and TRBJ2-3; D not certain. The CDR3 runs 13 residues. V lost 2 bases to trimming and J lost 5 bases, with 8 bases between them. Germline V gives CDR1 MNHEY, CDR2 SMNVEV (reference sequence). CDR3 DNA sequence: TGTGCCAGCAGTTTAAGTAACGGAGATACGCAGTATTTT. It codes for CASSLSNGDTQYF.

The chain couples TRBV20-1 to TRBJ2-1, with a tentative D call TRBD2 (7 bases). The germline V and J ends were trimmed by 4 bases and 4 bases, with 20 bases remaining between them. The germline gives CDR1 DFQATT, CDR2 SNEGSKA (reference sequence). There are 16 residues in the CDR3. CDR3 nucleotide sequence: TGCAGTGCTACCCCTTATGGGCGGGGGCTATACAATGAGCAGTTCTTC. Translating it yields CSATPYGRGLYNEQFF.

There are a few counts of this clonotype. CDR3 region: CASRTSGTSLPSYF. As DNA, the CDR3 is TGTGCCAGCAGGACTAGCGGGACTAGCCTCCCTTCGTACTTC. V usage is TRBV28 and J usage is TRBJ2-7; 11 nucleotides match TRBD2. Germline lookup yields CDR1 MDHEN and CDR2 SYDVKM. The CDR3 sequence is 14 residues long. V gave up 6 bases and J gave up 12 bases; unmatched junction bases: 13.

This rearrangement joins TRBV9 to TRBJ2-3; TRBD2 might be the D (5 bases). The ends were cut back, 5 bases at V and 2 bases at J, with 12 bases in the middle. The CDR3 covers 14 residues. Germline CDR1 SGDLS, CDR2 YYNGEE. CDR3 sequence (DNA): TGTGCCAGCAGTTCCGGGGATAACACAGATACGCAGTATTTT. Its protein product is CASSSGDNTDTQYF. The full variable domain, its missing parts supplied by reference TRBV9 and TRBJ2-3, is DSGVTQTPKHLITATGQRVTLRCSPRSGDLSVYWYQQSLDQGLQFLIQYYNGEERAKGNILERFSAQQFPDLHSELNLSSLELGDSALYFCASSSGDNTDTQYFGPGTRLTVL.

The J gene is TRBJ1-6, the V gene TRBV3-1; D might be TRBD1 (6 bases). Germline V lookup: CDR1 LGHDT, CDR2 YNNKEL (reference sequence). The CDR3 totals 16 residues. V lost 6 bases and J lost 4, with 16 bases in between. CDR3 residues: CASRKGDTSYNSPLHF. As DNA, the CDR3 is TGTGCCAGCAGGAAAGGGGACACATCGTATAATTCACCCCTCCACTTT.

In this sample, this clonotype turned up a few times. The chain recombines TRBV5-5 with TRBJ2-2; the D gene could be TRBD1 or TRBD2 (5 bases each). V lost 6 bases and J lost 1, with 19 bases in between. CDR3 length: 17 residues. CDR1 and CDR2 (germline): SGHKS, YYEKEE (reference sequence). CDR3 sequence: CASTRMSGAGNTGELFF. CDR3 nucleotides: TGTGCCAGCACACGGATGTCTGGGGCGGGGAACACCGGGGAGCTGTTTTTT.

The genes are TRBV2 and TRBJ2-3; D may be TRBD1 (5 bases). With 3 bases removed from V and 5 bases from J, the gap between germline ends came to 15 bases. Germline V gene data show CDR1 as SNHLY and CDR2 as FYNNEI. The CDR3 totals 15 residues. The CDR3 region has the DNA TGTGCCAGCAGTGACTACAGGCCCCAGGGAGATACGCAGTATTTT. It codes for CASSDYRPQGDTQYF.